This TCR beta chain comes out of a study of early T cells in non-severe SARS-CoV-2 infection. About the research overall: Sequencing of bulk RNA from unsorted whole blood was done, without chain pairing.

The CDR3 runs to 14 residues. Germline loops: CDR1 SGHRS, CDR2 YFSETQ. V was cut by 4 bases and J by 6 bases, with 14 bases left in between. Attachment of unique molecular identifiers to individual cDNA molecules was performed. TCRdb independently ran MiXCR on the 5' RACE reads; one entry per CDR3 protein. Of around 49,000 distinct CDR3 sequences listed, 11% were seen once; the top ten hold around a fifth. The clonotype was recovered from an adult who was a healthcare worker with PCR-confirmed SARS-CoV-2 infection or an uninfected control (not recorded which). The gene calls are TRBV5-1 and TRBJ2-1; D possibly corresponds to TRBD1 (5 bases). The sequencing sample was made of whole blood. The CDR3 reads CASSPDNTINEQFF. The CDR3 coding sequence is TGCGCCAGCAGCCCGGACAATACCATCAATGAGCAGTTCTTC.